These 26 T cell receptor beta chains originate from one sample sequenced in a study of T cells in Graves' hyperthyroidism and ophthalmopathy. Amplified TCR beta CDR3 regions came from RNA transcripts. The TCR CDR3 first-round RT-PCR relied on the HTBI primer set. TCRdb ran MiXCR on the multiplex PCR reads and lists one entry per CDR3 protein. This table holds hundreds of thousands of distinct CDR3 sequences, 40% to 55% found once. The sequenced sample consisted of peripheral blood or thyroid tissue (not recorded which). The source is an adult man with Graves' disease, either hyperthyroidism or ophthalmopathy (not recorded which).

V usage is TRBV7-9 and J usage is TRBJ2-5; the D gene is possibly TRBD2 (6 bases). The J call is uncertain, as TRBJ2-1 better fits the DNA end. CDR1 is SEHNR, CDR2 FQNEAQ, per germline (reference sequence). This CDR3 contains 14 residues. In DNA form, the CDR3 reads TGTGCCAGCAGCCAAGATGAAGGGGAGGATGAGCAGTTCTTC. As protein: CASSQDEGEDEQFF.

The CDR3 sequence is CASSFETDSLGLSNQPQHF. In DNA form, the CDR3 reads TGTGCCAGCAGCTTTGAGACAGACTCCTTGGGCCTCAGCAATCAGCCCCAGCATTTT. The J gene is TRBJ1-5, the V gene TRBV7-2; the D gene is possibly TRBD1 (5 bases). From germline, CDR1 is SGHTA and CDR2 FQGNSA. The CDR3 spans 19 residues. The germline V and J ends were trimmed by 3 bases and 1 base, with 22 bases remaining between them.

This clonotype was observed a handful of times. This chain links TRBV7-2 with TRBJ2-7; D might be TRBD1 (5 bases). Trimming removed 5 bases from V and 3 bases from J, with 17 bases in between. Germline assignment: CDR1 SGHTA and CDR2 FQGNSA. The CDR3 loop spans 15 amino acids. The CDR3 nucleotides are TGTGCCAGCAGCCAAGATGGGGCCTCGAGCTACGAGCAGTACTTC. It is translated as CASSQDGASSYEQYF.

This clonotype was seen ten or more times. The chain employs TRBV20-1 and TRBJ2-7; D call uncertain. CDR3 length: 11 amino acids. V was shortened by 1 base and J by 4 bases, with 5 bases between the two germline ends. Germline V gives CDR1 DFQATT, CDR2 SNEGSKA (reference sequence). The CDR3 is CSARVGYEQYF. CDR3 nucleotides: TGCAGTGCTAGAGTGGGTTACGAGCAGTACTTC.

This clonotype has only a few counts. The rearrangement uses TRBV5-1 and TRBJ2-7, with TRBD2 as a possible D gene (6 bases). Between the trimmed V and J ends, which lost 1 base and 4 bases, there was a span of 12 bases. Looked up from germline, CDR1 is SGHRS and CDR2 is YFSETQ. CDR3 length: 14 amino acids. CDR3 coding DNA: TGCGCCAGCAGCTTGACTAGCAAACAATACGAGCAGTACTTC. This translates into CASSLTSKQYEQYF.

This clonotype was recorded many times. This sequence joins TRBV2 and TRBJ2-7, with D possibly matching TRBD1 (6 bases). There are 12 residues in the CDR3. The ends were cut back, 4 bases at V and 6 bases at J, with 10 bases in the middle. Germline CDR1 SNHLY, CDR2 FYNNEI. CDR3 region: CASSVTGSEQYF. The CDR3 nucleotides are TGTGCCAGCAGTGTCACAGGGTCCGAGCAGTACTTC.

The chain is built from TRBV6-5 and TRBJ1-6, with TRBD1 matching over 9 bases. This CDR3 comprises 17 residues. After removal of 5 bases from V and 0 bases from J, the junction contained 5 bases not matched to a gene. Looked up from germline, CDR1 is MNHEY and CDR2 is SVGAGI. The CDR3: CASSRSTGGSYNSPLHF. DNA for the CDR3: TGTGCCAGCAGTCGATCGACAGGGGGCTCCTATAATTCACCCCTCCACTTT.

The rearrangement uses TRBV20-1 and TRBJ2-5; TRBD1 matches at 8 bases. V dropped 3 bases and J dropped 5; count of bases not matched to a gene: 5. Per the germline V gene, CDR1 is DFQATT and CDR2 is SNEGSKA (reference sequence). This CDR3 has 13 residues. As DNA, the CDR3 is TGCAGTGCTAGGGAGACAGGGGTGGAGACCCAGTACTTC. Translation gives CSARETGVETQYF.

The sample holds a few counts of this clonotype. The CDR3 region is CASSLQGSDGYTF. As DNA, the CDR3 is TGCGCCAGCAGTCTACAGGGTAGCGATGGCTACACCTTC. V and J are TRBV5-1 and TRBJ1-2, with D possibly being TRBD1 (6 bases). The CDR3 has 13 amino acids. V dropped 5 bases and J dropped 6 bases, with 14 bases sitting between them. CDR1 and CDR2 (germline): SGHRS, YFSETQ.

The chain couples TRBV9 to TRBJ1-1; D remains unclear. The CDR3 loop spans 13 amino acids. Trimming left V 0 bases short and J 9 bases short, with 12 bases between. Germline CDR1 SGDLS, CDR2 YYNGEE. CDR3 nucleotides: TGTGCCAGCAGCGTAGATAACGGCGGCCAAGCTTTCTTT. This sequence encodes CASSVDNGGQAFF.

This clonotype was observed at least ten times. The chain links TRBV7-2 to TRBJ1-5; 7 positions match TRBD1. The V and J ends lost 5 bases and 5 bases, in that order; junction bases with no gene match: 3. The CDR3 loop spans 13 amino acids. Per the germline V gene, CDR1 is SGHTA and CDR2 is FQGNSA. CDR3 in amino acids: CASSPDRDQPQHF. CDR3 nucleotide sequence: TGTGCCAGCAGCCCCGACAGGGATCAGCCCCAGCATTTT.

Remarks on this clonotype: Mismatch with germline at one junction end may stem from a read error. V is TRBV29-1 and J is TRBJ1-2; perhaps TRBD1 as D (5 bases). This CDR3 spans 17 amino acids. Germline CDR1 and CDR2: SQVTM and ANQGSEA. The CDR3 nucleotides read TGCAGCGTTGGGTTTGGAGGGCTGCCGGGGACCCCTTATGGCTTCACCTTC. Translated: CSVGFGGLPGTPYGFTF.

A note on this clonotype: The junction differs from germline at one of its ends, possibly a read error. CDR3 nucleotide sequence: TGTGCCATCAGTTACGGTGAGCAGGGGTTCGCAATAGCCGAGCAGTACTTC. Its protein product is CAISYGEQGFAIAEQYF. This sequence joins TRBV6-5 and TRBJ2-7; tentatively, D is TRBD1 (6 bases). CDR1 and CDR2 from the germline V gene are MNHEY and SVGAGI. This CDR3 region has 17 residues.

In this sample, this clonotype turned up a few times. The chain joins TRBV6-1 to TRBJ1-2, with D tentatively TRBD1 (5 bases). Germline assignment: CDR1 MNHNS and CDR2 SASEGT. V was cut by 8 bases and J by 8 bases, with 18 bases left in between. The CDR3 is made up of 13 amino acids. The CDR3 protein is CASCRYGEGGYTF. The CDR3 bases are TGTGCCAGCTGCCGGTATGGGGAGGGGGGCTACACCTTC.

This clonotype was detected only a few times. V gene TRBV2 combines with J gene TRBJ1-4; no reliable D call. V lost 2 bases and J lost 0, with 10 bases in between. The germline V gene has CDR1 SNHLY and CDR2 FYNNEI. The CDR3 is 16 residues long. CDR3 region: CASSEPRQSTNEKLFF. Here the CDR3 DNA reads TGTGCCAGCAGTGAACCTCGGCAATCAACTAATGAAAAACTGTTTTTT.

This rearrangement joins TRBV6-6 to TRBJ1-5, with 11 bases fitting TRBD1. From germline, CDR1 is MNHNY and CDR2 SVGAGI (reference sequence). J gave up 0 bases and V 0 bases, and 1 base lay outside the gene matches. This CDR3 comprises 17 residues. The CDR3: CASSYSGTGGSNQPQHF. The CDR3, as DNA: TGTGCCAGCAGTTACTCGGGGACAGGGGGTAGCAATCAGCCCCAGCATTTT.

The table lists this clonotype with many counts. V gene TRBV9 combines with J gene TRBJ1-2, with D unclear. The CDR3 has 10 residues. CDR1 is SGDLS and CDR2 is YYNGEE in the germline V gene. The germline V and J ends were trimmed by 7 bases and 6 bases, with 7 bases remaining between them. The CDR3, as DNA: TGTGCCAGCGGGAATAATGGCTACACCTTC. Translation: CASGNNGYTF.

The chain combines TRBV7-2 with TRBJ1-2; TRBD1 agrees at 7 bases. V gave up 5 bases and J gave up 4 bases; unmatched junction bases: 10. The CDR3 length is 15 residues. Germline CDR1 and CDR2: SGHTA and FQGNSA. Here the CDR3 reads CASSPWDSSSYGYTF. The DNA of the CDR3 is TGTGCCAGCAGCCCCTGGGACAGTTCTAGCTATGGCTACACCTTC.

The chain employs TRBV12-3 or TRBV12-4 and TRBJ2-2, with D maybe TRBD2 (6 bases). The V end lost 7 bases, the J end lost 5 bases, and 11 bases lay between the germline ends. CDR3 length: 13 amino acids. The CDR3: CASTPGETGELFF. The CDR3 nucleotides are TGTGCCAGCACCCCGGGGGAAACCGGGGAGCTGTTTTTT.

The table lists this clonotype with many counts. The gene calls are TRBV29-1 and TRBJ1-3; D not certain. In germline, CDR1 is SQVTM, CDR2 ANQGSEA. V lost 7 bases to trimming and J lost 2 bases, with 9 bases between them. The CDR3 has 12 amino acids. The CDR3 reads CSAAETGNTIYF. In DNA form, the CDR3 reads TGCAGCGCGGCCGAGACTGGAAACACCATATATTTT.

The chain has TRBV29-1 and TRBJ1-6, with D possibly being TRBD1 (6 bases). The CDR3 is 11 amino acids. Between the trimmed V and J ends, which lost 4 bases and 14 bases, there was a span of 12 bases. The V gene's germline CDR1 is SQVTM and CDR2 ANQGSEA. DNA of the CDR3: TGCAGCGTTGCTAAACGGGACACCCTCCACTTT. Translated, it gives CSVAKRDTLHF.

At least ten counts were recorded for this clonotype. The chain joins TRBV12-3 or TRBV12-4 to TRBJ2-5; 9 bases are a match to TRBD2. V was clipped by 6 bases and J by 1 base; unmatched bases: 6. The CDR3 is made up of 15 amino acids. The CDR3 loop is CASSVGSGGQETQYF. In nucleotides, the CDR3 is TGTGCCAGCAGCGTCGGTAGCGGGGGCCAAGAGACCCAGTACTTC.

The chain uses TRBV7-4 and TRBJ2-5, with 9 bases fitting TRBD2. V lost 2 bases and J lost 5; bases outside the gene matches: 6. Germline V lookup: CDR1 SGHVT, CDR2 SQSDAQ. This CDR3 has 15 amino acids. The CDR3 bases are TGTGCCAGCAGCTTACGCGGGGGGGCGGCCGAGACCCAGTACTTC. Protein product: CASSLRGGAAETQYF.

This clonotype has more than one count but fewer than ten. The CDR3 nucleotides read TGTGCCACCAGCAGAGTGGAGCGGTCCTACAATGAGCAGTTCTTC. Protein product: CATSRVERSYNEQFF. The rearrangement uses TRBV15 and TRBJ2-1; D is perhaps TRBD2 (5 bases). The V gene's germline CDR1 is LNHNV and CDR2 YYDKDF (reference sequence). This CDR3 is built from 15 residues. V gave up 1 base and J gave up 1 base, with 8 bases separating them.

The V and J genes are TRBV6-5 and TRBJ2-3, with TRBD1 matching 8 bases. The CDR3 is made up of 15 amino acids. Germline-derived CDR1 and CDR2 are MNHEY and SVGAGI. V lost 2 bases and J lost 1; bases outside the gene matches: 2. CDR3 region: CASSYAGQGTDTQYF. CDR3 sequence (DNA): TGTGCCAGCAGTTACGCGGGACAGGGCACAGATACGCAGTATTTT.

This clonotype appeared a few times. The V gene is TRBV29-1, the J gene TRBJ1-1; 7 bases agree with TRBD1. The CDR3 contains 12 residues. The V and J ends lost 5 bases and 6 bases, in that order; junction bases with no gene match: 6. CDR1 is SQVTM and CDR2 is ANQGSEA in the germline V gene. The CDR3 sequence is CSVQGVESEAFF. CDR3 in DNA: TGCAGCGTTCAGGGGGTTGAGTCTGAAGCTTTCTTT.